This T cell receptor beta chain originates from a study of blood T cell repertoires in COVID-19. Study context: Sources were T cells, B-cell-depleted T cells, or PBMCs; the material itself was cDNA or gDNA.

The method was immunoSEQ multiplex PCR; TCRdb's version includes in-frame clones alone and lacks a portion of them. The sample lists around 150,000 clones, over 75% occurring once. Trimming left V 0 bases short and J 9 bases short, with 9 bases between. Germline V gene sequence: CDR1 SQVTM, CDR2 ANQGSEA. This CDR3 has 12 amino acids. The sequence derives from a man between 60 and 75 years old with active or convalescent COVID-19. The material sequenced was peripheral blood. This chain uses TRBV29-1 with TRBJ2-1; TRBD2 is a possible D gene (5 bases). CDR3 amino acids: CSVEDPGGEQFF. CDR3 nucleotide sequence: TGCAGCGTTGAAGACCCCGGAGGTGAGCAGTTCTTC.